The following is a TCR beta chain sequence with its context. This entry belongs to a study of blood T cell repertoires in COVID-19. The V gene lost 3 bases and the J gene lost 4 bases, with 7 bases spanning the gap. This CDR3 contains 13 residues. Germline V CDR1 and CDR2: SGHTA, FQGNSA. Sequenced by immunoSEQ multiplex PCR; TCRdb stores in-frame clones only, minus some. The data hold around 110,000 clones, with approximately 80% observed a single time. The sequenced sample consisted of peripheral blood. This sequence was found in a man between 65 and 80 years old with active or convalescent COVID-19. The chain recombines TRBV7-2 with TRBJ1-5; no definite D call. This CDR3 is CASSFGGNQPQHF. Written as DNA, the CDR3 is TGTGCCAGCAGCTTCGGCGGAAATCAGCCCCAGCATTTT.